The 26 T cell receptor beta chains given below trace back to one sample, sequenced in a study of T-cell memory formation after mild COVID-19. TCRdb processed the 5' RACE reads anew with MiXCR; each CDR3 protein has one entry. This sample has some 350,000 distinct CDR3 sequences, with around 13% found just once. The sample consisted of PBMCs or a T cell subset sorted from them (not recorded which). These receptors all come from a man between 18 and 29 years old who had mild COVID-19 (a few samples of this study predate the infection). Cell type and time point are not known.

This clonotype has only a few counts. This chain links TRBV9 with TRBJ2-2; 14 bases agree with TRBD2. The CDR3 consists of 16 residues. Unmatched junction bases numbered 7, after V lost 4 bases and J lost 8 bases. Germline V gives CDR1 SGDLS, CDR2 YYNGEE. The DNA of the CDR3 is TGTGCCAGCAGCTCCCGACTAGCGGGGGGGCCGGGGGAGCTGTTTTTT. Amino acids: CASSSRLAGGPGELFF.

The table lists this clonotype with a few counts. This sequence joins TRBV29-1 and TRBJ1-3; D is undetermined. Trimming removed 5 bases from V and 4 bases from J, with 9 bases in between. CDR3 size: 12 residues. CDR1 and CDR2 from the germline V gene are SQVTM and ANQGSEA. CDR3 sequence (DNA): TGCAGCGTTTCGACGGTAGGAAACACCATATATTTT. Its protein product is CSVSTVGNTIYF.

This clonotype was picked up a small number of times. The chain couples TRBV20-1 to TRBJ2-1; the match to TRBD1 covers 8 bases. The germline V gene has CDR1 DFQATT and CDR2 SNEGSKA (reference sequence). J lost 8 bases, V lost 8 bases, and 8 bases had no gene match. The CDR3 sequence is 12 residues long. The CDR3 spells CSITGQVHEQFF. Here the CDR3 DNA reads TGCAGTATCACGGGACAGGTCCATGAGCAGTTCTTC.

The CDR3 here is CASSRPEREAFF. In DNA form, the CDR3 reads TGTGCCAGCTCACGCCCAGAGAGAGAAGCTTTCTTT. The chain recombines TRBV18 with TRBJ1-1, with D unclear. The CDR3 runs to 12 residues. Deletions cut 4 bases from V and 8 bases from J, with 11 bases between. From germline, CDR1 is KGHSH and CDR2 LQKENI.

This clonotype was counted between two and nine times. This chain uses TRBV5-4 with TRBJ2-3; tentatively, D is TRBD1 (6 bases). The germline V gene encodes CDR1 SGHNT and CDR2 YYREEE (reference sequence). Trimming shortened V by 4 bases and J by 5 bases, and 14 bases separated the two germline ends. The CDR3 runs to 14 residues. The CDR3 region is CASSNRQAGDTQYF. DNA of the CDR3: TGTGCCAGCAGCAACCGACAGGCGGGAGATACGCAGTATTTT.

V is TRBV20-1 and J is TRBJ2-1; TRBD1 matches at 9 bases. J lost 4 bases, V lost 0 bases, and 7 bases had no gene match. This CDR3 has 16 amino acids. Germline loops: CDR1 DFQATT, CDR2 SNEGSKA (reference sequence). CDR3 sequence reads: CSARDGQGSGYNEQFF. The CDR3 DNA sequence: TGCAGTGCTAGAGATGGACAGGGGAGCGGATACAATGAGCAGTTCTTC.

The chain combines TRBV20-1 with TRBJ1-5, with D perhaps matching TRBD1 (5 bases). Between the trimmed V and J ends, which lost 0 bases and 7 bases, there was a span of 16 bases. Germline V lookup: CDR1 DFQATT, CDR2 SNEGSKA (reference sequence). This CDR3 has 15 amino acids. CDR3 sequence: CSARDLFGTSQPQHF. CDR3 nucleotides: TGCAGTGCTAGAGATCTTTTTGGGACCTCACAGCCCCAGCATTTT.

Only a few counts were recorded for this clonotype. The rearrangement uses TRBV12-3 or TRBV12-4 and TRBJ2-3, with a tentative D call TRBD2 (5 bases). Deletions cut 7 bases from V and 1 base from J, with 18 bases between. The CDR3 runs to 16 residues. The CDR3 nucleotides are TGTGCCAGCACCCCAAGGCGGGCATCCCGCACAGATACGCAGTATTTT. It yields the protein CASTPRRASRTDTQYF.

V gene TRBV5-6 combines with J gene TRBJ2-1; no clear D. The CDR3 is 16 residues long. V was cut by 1 base and J by 5 bases, with 16 bases left in between. The V gene's germline CDR1 is SGHDT and CDR2 YYEEEE. The CDR3 region has the DNA TGTGCCAGCAGCTTGCGGGTTGCAATGCAACACAATGAGCAGTTCTTC. Protein: CASSLRVAMQHNEQFF.

This clonotype came up a few times. The chain employs TRBV5-1 and TRBJ2-3; TRBD2 matches at 10 bases. CDR3 length equals 18 residues. With V trimmed by 4 bases and J by 3 bases, 14 bases remained unmatched. The germline CDR1 and CDR2 sequences are SGHRS and YFSETQ. CDR3 sequence reads: CASSQRTSSGGWTDTQYF. The CDR3 DNA sequence: TGCGCCAGCAGCCAACGCACTTCTAGCGGGGGTTGGACAGATACGCAGTATTTT.

The chain links TRBV5-1 to TRBJ1-1; tentatively, D is TRBD1 (5 bases). Trimming shortened V by 4 bases and J by 7 bases, and 17 bases separated the two germline ends. The germline V gene encodes CDR1 SGHRS and CDR2 YFSETQ. There are 14 residues in the CDR3. The CDR3 reads CASSRDVGVGEAFF. Here the CDR3 DNA reads TGCGCCAGCAGCCGGGACGTAGGGGTCGGTGAAGCTTTCTTT. Complete variable domain (other parts from reference TRBV5-1 and TRBJ1-1): KAGVTQTPRYLIKTRGQQVTLSCSPISGHRSVSWYQQTPGQGLQFLFEYFSETQRNKGNFPGRFSGRQFSNSRSEMNVSTLELGDSALYLCASSRDVGVGEAFFGQGTRLTVV.

This clonotype was seen repeatedly, ten times or more. The V gene is TRBV5-5, the J gene TRBJ2-3, with unresolved D. Germline V gene lookup returns CDR1 SGHKS and CDR2 YYEKEE (reference sequence). The germline V and J ends were trimmed by 2 bases and 3 bases, with 7 bases remaining between them. This CDR3 has 13 amino acids. The CDR3: CASSFWGTDTQYF. CDR3 coding DNA: TGTGCCAGCAGCTTCTGGGGAACAGATACGCAGTATTTT.

This clonotype appeared once. The V call is TRBV7-9, the J call TRBJ2-7; D is unresolved. Trimming cost V 5 bases and J 6 bases, with 11 bases left between them. The CDR3 runs to 12 residues. Germline V CDR1 and CDR2: SEHNR, FQNEAQ (reference sequence). As DNA, the CDR3 is TGTGCCAGCAGCCCTGACACCTCCGAGCAGTACGTC. Encoded protein: CASSPDTSEQYV.

The chain couples TRBV29-1 to TRBJ1-5; 8 bases line up with TRBD1. CDR3 size: 13 residues. CDR1 and CDR2 from the germline V gene are SQVTM and ANQGSEA. V lost 3 bases and J lost 2; bases outside the gene matches: 0. CDR3 nucleotide sequence: TGCAGCGTTGAGACAGGGGGCAATCAGCCCCAGCATTTT. Translating it yields CSVETGGNQPQHF.

CDR3 in DNA: TGTGCCAGCAGCTTAGCCGGGACAGGGGTACAAGAGACCCAGTACTTC. Translation gives CASSLAGTGVQETQYF. This chain links TRBV7-2 with TRBJ2-5, with 10 positions matching TRBD1. The CDR3 covers 16 residues. The V gene end was trimmed by 0 bases and the J gene end by 2 bases; junction bases not matched to a gene: 3. Germline V gene lookup returns CDR1 SGHTA and CDR2 FQGNSA. The whole variable domain, filled in from reference TRBV7-2 and TRBJ2-5, reads GAGVSQSPSNKVTEKGKDVELRCDPISGHTALYWYRQSLGQGLEFLIYFQGNSAPDKSGLPSDRFSAERTGGSVSTLTIQRTQQEDSAVYLCASSLAGTGVQETQYFGPGTRLLVL.

This clonotype was picked up a small number of times. CDR3 amino acids: CASSRLAGGNEQFF. CDR3 coding DNA: TGTGCCAGCAGTCGACTAGCGGGGGGAAATGAGCAGTTCTTC. J is TRBJ2-1 and V is TRBV28; 13 nucleotides match TRBD2. V lost 5 bases, J lost 7 bases, and 2 bases stayed unmatched. The germline gives CDR1 MDHEN, CDR2 SYDVKM. The length of the CDR3 is 14 residues.

This clonotype was counted a few times. CDR3 nucleotide sequence: TGTGCCAGCAGTTACAGTGGGACGGCCGTCTATGGCTACACCTTC. The encoded protein is CASSYSGTAVYGYTF. This chain connects TRBV6-5 to TRBJ1-2, with a weak D call TRBD1 (5 bases). The V and J ends lost 2 bases and 4 bases respectively, with 14 bases between them. The CDR3 contains 15 residues. Germline lookup yields CDR1 MNHEY and CDR2 SVGAGI.

The genes are TRBV7-2 and TRBJ1-6; the D is unclear. Germline V gene data show CDR1 as SGHTA and CDR2 as FQGNSA. The CDR3 extends over 13 amino acids. V lost 2 bases and J 10 bases, leaving 9 bases between the germline ends. The CDR3 DNA sequence: TGTGCCAGCAGCTTAAGGGCCGAATCACCCCTCCACTTT. It specifies CASSLRAESPLHF.

This clonotype has a handful of counts. The chain has TRBV12-3 or TRBV12-4 and TRBJ2-7, with a possible D match to TRBD2 (5 bases). Trimming shortened V by 6 bases and J by 0 bases, and 18 bases separated the two germline ends. The CDR3 consists of 16 residues. CDR3 loop: CASSPGVGKSSYEQYF. CDR3 in DNA: TGTGCCAGCAGCCCCGGGGTTGGGAAGAGCTCCTACGAGCAGTACTTC.

The V call is TRBV9, the J call TRBJ2-5, with D possibly matching TRBD2 (7 bases). CDR3 length: 15 residues. Germline CDR1 is SGDLS and CDR2 is YYNGEE. V lost 0 bases to trimming and J lost 5 bases, with 14 bases between them. The CDR3 protein is CASSVEGGGGETQYF. CDR3 nucleotide sequence: TGTGCCAGCAGCGTAGAGGGTGGGGGGGGCGAGACCCAGTACTTC.

This sequence joins TRBV4-1 and TRBJ2-3; TRBD1 or TRBD2 may be the D gene (5 bases each). The CDR3 spans 15 residues. V lost 2 bases to trimming and J lost 2 bases, with 11 bases between them. Per germline, CDR1 MGHRA and CDR2 YSYEKL. The CDR3 here is CASSQSPGTTDTQYF. The CDR3 DNA reads TGCGCCAGCAGCCAATCGCCAGGGACCACAGATACGCAGTATTTT.

This sequence joins TRBV6-5 and TRBJ2-5, with D perhaps matching TRBD2 (7 bases). Per germline, CDR1 MNHEY and CDR2 SVGAGI. Trimming stripped 2 bases from V and 2 bases from J, with 15 bases between. The CDR3 length is 16 residues. CDR3 sequence (DNA): TGTGCCAGCAGTTACACGGGGGGCCGGGGGCAAGAGACCCAGTACTTC. It codes for CASSYTGGRGQETQYF.

This clonotype was seen only a few times. This chain joins TRBV29-1 and TRBJ2-3; D call uncertain. The CDR3 runs 11 residues. Germline CDR1 reads SQVTM; CDR2 reads ANQGSEA. Trimming shortened V by 3 bases and J by 5 bases, and 6 bases separated the two germline ends. The CDR3: CSVDEGDTQYF. CDR3 DNA sequence: TGCAGCGTTGACGAAGGAGATACGCAGTATTTT.

This clonotype was counted between two and nine times. The V call is TRBV11-1, the J call TRBJ2-3; 9 bases map to TRBD2. This CDR3 region has 15 residues. Germline V gene data show CDR1 as SGHAT and CDR2 as FQDESV (reference sequence). The ends lost 7 bases at V and 4 bases at J; junction bases unmatched: 9. This CDR3 is CASMPPAGGADTQYF. The DNA for the CDR3 is TGTGCCAGCATGCCACCAGCGGGGGGCGCAGATACGCAGTATTTT. Combining the CDR3 with reference TRBV11-1 and TRBJ2-3 gives the whole variable domain EAEVAQSPRYKITEKSQAVAFWCDPISGHATLYWYRQILGQGPELLVQFQDESVVDDSQLPKDRFSAERLKGVDSTLKIQPAELGDSAMYLCASMPPAGGADTQYFGPGTRLTVL.

The chain carries TRBV7-3 and TRBJ1-6, with no clear D. This CDR3 has 13 residues. CDR1 and CDR2 from the germline V gene are SGHTA and FQGTGA. Trimming shortened V by 1 base and J by 7 bases, and 5 bases separated the two germline ends. The chain's CDR3 is CASSLNQNSPLHF. As DNA, the CDR3 is TGTGCCAGCAGCTTAAATCAGAATTCACCCCTCCACTTT.

The sample holds many counts of this clonotype. The chain carries TRBV5-1 and TRBJ1-1; D ambiguous. Germline V gives CDR1 SGHRS, CDR2 YFSETQ. Trimming took off 5 bases at V and 0 bases at J, with 11 bases between the two ends. This CDR3 is built from 14 residues. CDR3 loop: CASSSGSLNTEAFF. DNA for the CDR3: TGCGCCAGCAGTTCCGGGAGTTTGAACACTGAAGCTTTCTTT.